This T cell receptor beta chain was captured in a study of shared clonotypes between healthy human individuals. The CDR3 is 18 amino acids. Looked up from germline, CDR1 is SSHAT and CDR2 is FNYEAQ (reference sequence). Regarding this clone: One junction end does not reproduce the germline sequence, and a read error may be involved.

Method: immunoSEQ multiplex PCR; TCRdb's copy keeps in-frame clones and lacks some. The table lists 850,000 to 1,200,000 clones, around 76% of them singletons. Sequenced input: memory CD4+ T cells sorted from blood. Noted subset: CD45RA-negative fraction. This TCR came from a man younger than 35 in good health. The genes are TRBV7-7 and TRBJ2-5; 11 bases line up with TRBD2. The CDR3 DNA follows: TGTGCTAGCAGCTTAGGCCGTACTAGCGGGGGCCTCCAAGAGACCCAGTACTTC. Translated, it gives CASSLGRTSGGLQETQYF. The full variable domain, with the rest looked up from reference TRBV7-7 and TRBJ2-5, is GAGVSQSPRYKVTKRGQDVTLRCDPISSHATLYWYQQALGQGPEFLTYFNYEAQPDKSGLPSDRFSAERPEGSISTLTIQRTEQRDSAMYRCASSLGRTSGGLQETQYFGPGTRLLVL.